This T cell receptor beta chain stems from a study of blood T cell repertoires in COVID-19. Study overall: Sites in the United States, Italy and Spain provided acute and convalescent COVID-19 samples.

With V trimmed by 4 bases and J by 6 bases, 12 bases remained unmatched. CDR3 length: 17 amino acids. CDR1 is MNHEY and CDR2 is SVGEGT in the germline V gene. Original handling: How many nucleated cells were present was estimated from reference gene primer amplification. Libraries were prepared by immunoSEQ multiplex PCR; TCRdb keeps only in-frame clonotypes and omits some of them. V and J calls and clone size are copied from that table; D and trimming were computed from the DNA. Of roughly 150,000 clones listed, approximately 80% are singletons. The rearrangement joins TRBV6-2 or TRBV6-3 to TRBJ2-3; 11 bases fit TRBD2. Sequencing was done on a sample of peripheral blood. The sequence derives from a woman of 80 years or more with acute or convalescent COVID-19. The CDR3 nucleotides read TGTGCCAGCAGTTCCCGGCTAGCGGGAGGTCTGTCGGATACGCAGTATTTT. This codes for CASSSRLAGGLSDTQYF.